Listed below are T cell receptor beta chains from one sample, sequenced in a study of T-cell memory formation after mild COVID-19. TCRdb fed the 5' RACE reads into MiXCR, producing one record per CDR3 protein. The sample shows fewer than 700,000 distinct CDR3 sequences, less than 25% of them seen only once. Sequencing input: PBMCs or a T cell subset sorted from them (not recorded which). These receptors all stem from an adult woman who had mild COVID-19 (a few samples of this study predate the infection). Cell type and time point are not known. Each CDR3 is given with its conserved first and last residue. The order of the fields is D gene, J gene, CDR3 length, clone size, V gene, CDR3 DNA, CDR3 protein. D genes are given only for firm matches. Clone size, where shown, is once, few, many, or a class for clones that have expanded.

>NA|TRBJ1-5|14|few|TRBV20-1
TGCAGTGCTAGTAAGGGGGACGGCAATCAGCCCCAGCATTTT
CSASKGDGNQPQHF
>TRBD2|TRBJ2-3|16|NA|TRBV12-3/TRBV12-4
TGTGCCAGCAGCACCGGTAGCGGGGGGGCTATAGATACGCAGTATTTT
CASSTGSGGAIDTQYF
>NA|TRBJ1-5|13|few|TRBV12-3/TRBV12-4
TGTGCCAGCAGCCAGGACTTACCCCTGCCCCAGCATTTT
CASSQDLPLPQHF
>TRBD1|TRBJ1-4|15|NA|TRBV24-1
TGTGCCACCAGCGAAGAGACAGGGGCGAGTGAAAAACTGTTTTTT
CATSEETGASEKLFF
>NA|TRBJ1-1|15|NA|TRBV20-1
TGCAGTGCTAGAGTTTCTGGGACCGCAAGTGGTGAAGCTTTCTTT
CSARVSGTASGEAFF
>TRBD2|TRBJ2-3|18|many|TRBV12-3/TRBV12-4
TGTGCCAGCAGTTTATTGGGGCACGGGGGGGCTAGCACAGATACGCAGTATTTT
CASSLLGHGGASTDTQYF
>NA|TRBJ2-7|18|NA|TRBV20-1
TGCAGTGCTAGTCCTTTTCCGGGCACCGGGCCGAGGACGCTTGGGCAGTACTTC
CSASPFPGTGPRTLGQYF
>TRBD1|TRBJ2-5|18|NA|TRBV15
TGTGCCACCAGCAGAGACCAGACAGGGATACTTTCCAGAGAGACCCAGTACTTC
CATSRDQTGILSRETQYF
>NA|TRBJ2-5|13|few|TRBV2
TGTGCCTCGTTAGGGGGGATAGGAGAGACCCAGTACTTC
CASLGGIGETQYF
>NA|TRBJ2-7|15|NA|TRBV27
TGTGCCAGCAGACGACAGCTTCTTGCCACTTACGAGCAGTACTTC
CASRRQLLATYEQYF
>TRBD2|TRBJ2-3|16|few|TRBV9
TGTGCCAGCAGCGTTACTAGCGGGACAGGCACAGATACGCAGTATTTT
CASSVTSGTGTDTQYF
>NA|TRBJ2-1|16|NA|TRBV6-1
TGTGCCAGCAGTCACCGGACTTTCAGCTCCTACAATGAGCAGTTCTTC
CASSHRTFSSYNEQFF
>NA|TRBJ2-7|15|NA|TRBV5-1
TGCGCCAGCAGCCCCCGGGTAGCGGAGATTTACGAGCAGTACTTC
CASSPRVAEIYEQYF
>TRBD1|TRBJ2-7|13|NA|TRBV29-1
TGCAGCGTTGAAAATAACAGGGGTAGCGAGCAGTACTTC
CSVENNRGSEQYF
>NA|TRBJ1-2|14|NA|TRBV5-1
TGCGCCAGCAGCTTTCGGGAGCGGGGCTATGGCTACACCTTC
CASSFRERGYGYTF
>TRBD2|TRBJ2-7|13|few|TRBV2
TGTGCCAGCAGTGAGCGAGGACTAGCGGGTTTGTACTTC
CASSERGLAGLYF
>TRBD1|TRBJ1-5|16|NA|TRBV6-2/TRBV6-3
TGTGCCAGCAGTTCTACAGGGGTTTATTCATACCAGCCCCAGCATTTT
CASSSTGVYSYQPQHF
>NA|TRBJ2-1|15|NA|TRBV2
TGTGCCAGCAGTGAGTGGCAGGGCGCCTACAATGAGCAGTTCTTC
CASSEWQGAYNEQFF
>TRBD1|TRBJ2-7|13|few|TRBV20-1
TGCAGTGCGAGGAATAGGGGGCTCTACGAGCAGTACTTC
CSARNRGLYEQYF
>NA|TRBJ2-2|16|NA|TRBV19
TGTGCCAGTAGTATATACAGCGGGCGAGACACCGGGGAGCTGTTTTTT
CASSIYSGRDTGELFF
>NA|TRBJ2-3|14|few|TRBV5-1
TGCGCCAGCAGCTTGGAGGGCCTCGGAGATACGCAGTATTTT
CASSLEGLGDTQYF
>NA|TRBJ2-5|15|few|TRBV5-6
TGTGCCAGCAGCAAACCAGGGCCTAGCCGAGAGACCCAGTACTTC
CASSKPGPSRETQYF
>TRBD1|TRBJ1-1|15|NA|TRBV5-1
TGCGCCAGCAGCTTGGGGACAGGGGGGATCACTGAAGCTTTCTTT
CASSLGTGGITEAFF